The rows below give T cell receptor beta chains drawn from one sample of a study of cytomegalovirus exposure and HLA in healthy donors. Sequenced by immunoSEQ multiplex PCR; TCRdb stores in-frame clones only, minus some. The sample yields roughly 130,000 clones, roughly four fifths seen once. The sample consisted of PBMCs. Source of these receptors: a woman aged 50 to 60 in good health and CMV-seropositive. Both conserved end residues are part of each CDR3. The order of the fields is D gene, J gene, clone size, V gene, CDR3 protein, CDR3 DNA. The D gene is left open where the match is weak. Clone size, where shown, is once, few, many, or a class for clones that have expanded.

. | TRBJ2-2 | . | TRBV6-1 | CASSGTTQGAGELFF | TGTGCCAGCAGTGGGACGACACAGGGAGCCGGGGAGCTGTTTTTT
. | TRBJ1-5 | . | TRBV30 | CAWSQEGLSNQPQHF | TGTGCCTGGAGTCAGGAGGGGTTAAGCAATCAGCCCCAGCATTTT
. | TRBJ1-1 | . | TRBV9 | CASSVGRAMNTEAFF | TGTGCCAGCAGCGTAGGGAGGGCCATGAACACTGAAGCTTTCTTT
. | TRBJ1-1 | . | TRBV7-2 | CASSRHMNTEAFF | TGTGCCAGCAGCCGACACATGAACACTGAAGCTTTCTTT
. | TRBJ1-2 | . | TRBV29-1 | CSVGPDYGYTF | TGCAGCGTTGGCCCAGACTATGGCTACACCTTC
TRBD2 | TRBJ2-1 | . | TRBV5-1 | CASSPGLAGGAYNEQFF | TGCGCCAGCAGCCCGGGACTAGCGGGGGGAGCCTACAATGAGCAGTTCTTC
TRBD1 | TRBJ2-3 | . | TRBV5-1 | CASSRTGRTDTQYF | TGCGCCAGCAGCCGGACAGGGCGCACAGATACGCAGTATTTT
TRBD2 | TRBJ2-7 | . | TRBV28 | CASSYGGVEQYF | TGTGCCAGCAGTTACGGGGGGGTGGAGCAGTACTTC
TRBD1 | TRBJ1-2 | . | TRBV2 | CASSVLGGHYGYTF | TGTGCCAGCAGTGTTCTAGGGGGCCACTATGGCTACACCTTC
. | TRBJ2-7 | . | TRBV9 | CASSVDTLPSYEQYF | TGTGCCAGCAGCGTAGACACCCTGCCCTCCTACGAGCAGTACTTC
TRBD1 | TRBJ1-1 | . | TRBV29-1 | CSARTGMNTEAFF | TGCAGCGCGAGGACAGGGATGAACACTGAAGCTTTCTTT
TRBD1 | TRBJ1-2 | few | TRBV5-6 | CASSLEVTGGSLSTF | TGTGCCAGCAGCTTGGAGGTGACAGGGGGTTCTTTATCCACCTTC
TRBD2 | TRBJ2-3 | . | TRBV5-1 | CASSMGLATTDTQYF | TGCGCCAGCAGTATGGGACTAGCAACCACAGATACGCAGTATTTT
. | TRBJ2-3 | . | TRBV6-5 | CASSPRGRPTDTQYF | TGTGCCAGCAGTCCCAGGGGACGTCCCACAGATACGCAGTATTTT
. | TRBJ2-3 | . | TRBV4-3 | CASRGDSNTQYF | TGCGCCAGCAGGGGGGACTCCAATACGCAGTATTTT
. | TRBJ1-6 | . | TRBV28 | CASRSQGMPYNSPLHF | TGTGCCAGCAGATCTCAGGGAATGCCCTATAATTCACCCCTCCACTTT
TRBD1 | TRBJ2-5 | . | TRBV6-1 | CASSEAGTGAQETQYF | TGTGCCAGCAGTGAGGCCGGGACAGGGGCACAAGAGACCCAGTACTTC
. | TRBJ1-1 | . | TRBV9 | CASSARDRNTEAFF | TGTGCCAGCAGCGCTAGAGACAGGAACACTGAAGCTTTCTTT
TRBD2 | TRBJ2-5 | . | TRBV28 | CASSPTSGGRETQYF | TGTGCCAGCAGCCCTACTAGCGGGGGGAGAGAGACCCAGTACTTC
TRBD1 | TRBJ2-6 | . | TRBV30 | CAWSGTGVLGGANVLTF | TGTGCCTGGAGTGGGACAGGGGTGCTGGGGGGGGCCAACGTCCTGACTTTC
. | TRBJ2-7 | few | TRBV11-2 | CASSLEDSYEQYF | TGTGCCAGCAGCTTGGAGGACAGCTACGAGCAGTACTTC
. | TRBJ2-5 | . | TRBV4-2 | CASSQGASEGETQYF | TGTGCCAGCAGCCAAGGGGCTAGCGAGGGGGAGACCCAGTACTTC
. | TRBJ1-2 | . | TRBV14 | CASSQVMGRRIYGYTF | TGTGCCAGCAGCCAAGTGATGGGTAGGCGGATCTATGGCTACACCTTC
. | TRBJ2-3 | . | TRBV5-6 | CASSSLATSADTQYF | TGTGCCAGCAGCTCTTTAGCGACAAGTGCGGATACGCAGTATTTT
TRBD1 | TRBJ2-2 | . | TRBV25-1 | CASSRRTGTTGELFF | TGTGCCAGCAGCCGACGGACAGGGACCACCGGGGAGCTGTTTTTT
TRBD1 | TRBJ1-2 | . | TRBV6-1 | CASSADRGHGYTF | TGTGCCAGCAGTGCGGACAGGGGCCACGGCTACACCTTC
TRBD1 | TRBJ1-2 | . | TRBV29-1 | CSTSGGTGGRYTF | TGCAGCACCTCGGGCGGGACAGGGGGCCGCTACACCTTC
. | TRBJ1-6 | . | TRBV30 | CAWGVRGAGNSPLHF | TGTGCCTGGGGTGTACGGGGGGCGGGAAATTCACCCCTCCACTTT
. | TRBJ2-7 | . | TRBV4-3 | CASSQETDSYEQYF | TGCGCCAGCAGCCAAGAAACTGATTCCTACGAGCAGTACTTC
. | TRBJ1-1 | . | TRBV6-1 | CASSQTGEAFF | TGTGCCAGCAGTCAGACAGGAGAAGCTTTCTTT
. | TRBJ1-1 | few | TRBV18 | CASSPREGDDTEAFF | TGTGCCAGCTCACCACGAGAGGGTGATGACACTGAAGCTTTCTTT
. | TRBJ1-1 | . | TRBV6-5 | CASSYSTAWNTEAFF | TGTGCCAGCAGTTACTCGACAGCCTGGAACACTGAAGCTTTCTTT
TRBD1 | TRBJ2-4 | . | TRBV6-1 | CASSHDRTGFNIQYF | TGTGCCAGCAGTCATGATCGGACAGGGTTCAACATTCAGTACTTC
. | TRBJ1-5 | . | TRBV7-2 | CASSPQNRGNQPQHF | TGTGCCAGCAGCCCCCAGAACAGGGGCAATCAGCCCCAGCATTTT
TRBD2 | TRBJ2-7 | . | TRBV7-2 | CASSLIPRASGEQLNEQYF | TGTGCCAGCAGCTTGATCCCGCGGGCTAGCGGGGAGCAATTGAATGAGCAGTACTTC
. | TRBJ1-1 | . | TRBV7-2 | CASSLGLTGGTEAFF | TGTGCCAGCAGCTTAGGACTCACGGGGGGGACTGAAGCTTTCTTT
TRBD1 | TRBJ1-1 | . | TRBV6-4 | CASTYTDRESTEAFF | TGTGCCAGCACCTATACGGACAGGGAAAGTACTGAAGCTTTCTTT
TRBD1 | TRBJ1-4 | . | TRBV6-5 | CASSPDRGNEKLFF | TGTGCCAGCAGTCCGGACAGGGGGAATGAAAAACTGTTTTTT
TRBD2 | TRBJ2-1 | once | TRBV6-1 | CASSWTSGTANEQFF | TGTGCCAGCAGCTGGACTAGCGGGACCGCGAATGAGCAGTTCTTC
. | TRBJ2-4 | . | TRBV7-2 | CASRIGQRNIQYF | TGTGCCAGCAGAATTGGACAGAGAAACATTCAGTACTTC
TRBD1 | TRBJ2-1 | once | TRBV27 | CASRRTGDSYNEQFF | TGTGCCAGCAGGAGGACAGGGGATTCCTACAATGAGCAGTTCTTC
. | TRBJ1-2 | few | TRBV2 | CASSRRGLFYGYTF | TGTGCCAGCTCCCGGAGAGGGCTGTTCTATGGCTACACCTTC
. | TRBJ1-1 | few | TRBV29-1 | CSVEGEAEAFF | TGCAGCGTTGAGGGAGAGGCTGAAGCTTTCTTT
. | TRBJ2-7 | . | TRBV19 | CASSIGTRGTGGYEQYF | TGTGCCAGTAGTATAGGCACTAGAGGGACTGGGGGCTACGAGCAGTACTTC